This T cell receptor beta chain is drawn from a study of blood T cell repertoires in COVID-19 (dated by TCRdb to the early 2020s). Context from the whole study: The collaborator samples originated in the United States, Italy and Spain and spanned the acute and convalescent phases of COVID-19. The prospective study material was composed of cDNA or gDNA derived from T cells, B-cell-depleted T cells, or PBMCs. Deeply sampled blood TCRbeta repertoires from subjects exposed to, actively infected with, or recovered from COVID-19 were included in the dataset. The repertoires were released in a freely available public database intended as a resource for research on the immune response to SARS-CoV-2. Samples came from the ongoing ImmuneRACE study (first 160 participants) plus 1,254 subjects from 6 global collaborators. Sample metadata almost always included a de-identified subject ID, COVID-19 status, age in years and sex. Where HLA class I and class II types were available, the types were taken from metadata supplied by the sample provider, not from assay-based typing.

The CDR3 sequence holds 15 residues, the cysteine and phenylalanine included. Solely the CDR3 DNA is kept, with 45 bases framed from the first base. At the junction V is shortened by 3 bases and J by 1 base, with 10 bases in between. The germline V gene (reference sequence) specifies LGHDT as CDR1 and YNNKEL as CDR2. In the case of this clone: Its cognate antigen has yet to be identified. No quality values exist for individual bases; no much larger clone is one base distant. The sample contains more than one DNA sequence encoding this CDR3.

One collaborating source in Seattle enrolled patients during active infection and followed them longitudinally through the course of disease. Collaborating institutions collected whole blood in K2EDTA tubes following their own protocols. For TCRbeta analysis, collaborators shipped samples as frozen whole blood, isolated PBMCs, or DNA extracted from either of those sample types. TCRbeta CDR3 regions were amplified from genomic DNA using the immunoSEQ Assay, a bias-controlled multiplex PCR. The paper's processing steps were these. The number of nucleated cells in each sample was estimated by amplification of reference gene primers within the assay. To quantify the absolute abundance of each unique TCRbeta CDR3 rearrangement, sequence reads were collapsed and filtered. For each sample, productive Simpson clonality was calculated as the square root of Simpson's diversity index over productive rearrangements. The table comes from immuneACCESS by way of TCRdb, which keeps in-frame sequences with V and J called. Part of the clones is missing from these tables; in studies checked, under half for an unresolved V gene and the rest for unknown reasons. V, J and clone size derive from that table, while D and trimming were established from the DNA sequence. This sample gives a few hundred thousand clones in total; approximately 83% of them show up just once. In total, the top ten clones hold 15% to 17% of the sample.

Summary of the overall study and its limitations: The quantity of clinical and demographic metadata differed by source and by participant and was supplied without curation.

The TCR sequence derives from a person aged 70 to 79 with COVID-19, enrolled during active disease. This chain is built from TRBV3-1 (or the pseudogene TRBV3-2) and TRBJ1-3, with TRBD1 perhaps the D gene, on 5 matching bases. Sequenced material: peripheral blood. In nucleotides, the sequence is TGTGCCAGCAGCCAGGGGACTGCTTCTGGAAACACCATATATTTT. This gives the protein CASSQGTASGNTIYF.